This T cell receptor beta chain was identified in a study of blood T cell repertoires in COVID-19. TCRdb's copy holds only in-frame clones and misses some; the assay was immunoSEQ multiplex PCR. Among roughly 120,000 clones, 81% were seen once, and the ten largest hold approximately 1.5%. Germline trimming cut 1 base from V and 2 bases from J; bases unmatched to any gene: 8. Germline loops: CDR1 ENHRY, CDR2 SYGVKD. CDR3 length: 17 residues. This chain connects TRBV10-3 to TRBJ1-3; 7 bases are a match to TRBD1. The sequencing sample was made of peripheral blood. This TCR was sampled from a man aged 45-65 years with acute or convalescent COVID-19. CDR3 DNA sequence: TGTGCCATCAGTGAGTTGGGAACAGGGGTCCCTGGAAACACCATATATTTT. Translated, it gives CAISELGTGVPGNTIYF.